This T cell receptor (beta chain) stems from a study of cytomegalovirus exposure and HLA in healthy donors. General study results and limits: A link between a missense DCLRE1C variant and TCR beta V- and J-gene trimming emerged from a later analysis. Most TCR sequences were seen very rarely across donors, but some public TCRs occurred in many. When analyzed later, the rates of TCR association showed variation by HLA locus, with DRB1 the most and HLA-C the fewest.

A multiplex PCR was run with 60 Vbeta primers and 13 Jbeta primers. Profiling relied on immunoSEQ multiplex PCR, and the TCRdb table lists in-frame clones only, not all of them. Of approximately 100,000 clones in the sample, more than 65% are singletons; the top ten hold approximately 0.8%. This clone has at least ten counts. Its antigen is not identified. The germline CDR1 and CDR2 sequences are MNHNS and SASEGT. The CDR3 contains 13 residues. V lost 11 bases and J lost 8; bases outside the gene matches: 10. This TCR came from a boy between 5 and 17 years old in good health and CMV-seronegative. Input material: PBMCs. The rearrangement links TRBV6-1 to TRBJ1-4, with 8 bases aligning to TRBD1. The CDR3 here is CAGSDRVEEKLFF. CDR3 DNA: TGTGCCGGATCGGACAGGGTAGAGGAAAAACTGTTTTTT.